This T cell receptor (beta chain) was identified in a study of CD8+ T cells in alopecia areata (dated by TCRdb to about 2018). In the study overall: Skin from C3H/HeJ donors aged roughly 6-12 months with spontaneous alopecia was grafted onto female C3H/HeJ recipients aged roughly 7-10 weeks. In both human patients and the C3H/HeJ mouse model, the study applied high-throughput TCRbeta sequencing to look at T cell clonal expansion in alopecia areata. In humans, TCRbeta sequencing was performed on scalp tissue and on sorted CD4+ and CD8+ peripheral blood T cells from healthy controls and from patients with patchy or totalis/universalis alopecia areata. Clonality in the scalp was compared among normal scalp (n=4), patchy alopecia areata scalp (n=8), and alopecia totalis/universalis scalp (n=8). The RNA source kit depended on sample type: the PAXgene miRNA kit for fixed scalp, the miRNeasy kit for PBMCs, and the RNeasy kit for mouse skin. Amplification of TCRbeta CDR3 regions was done by immunoSEQ multiplex PCR using 35 Vbeta forward primers and 13 Jbeta reverse primers.

Receptor amplification or capture employed the immunoSEQ multiplex PCR assay. For TCR sequencing, RNA was extracted from every sample and reverse transcribed into cDNA to serve as template. SuperScript III was used to make first-strand cDNA, primed with a 2:1 mix of oligo-dT and random hexamers. Amplification bias was assessed with a synthetic immune receptor repertoire, and residual bias was removed computationally. Libraries were sequenced on Illumina HiSeq with 60 bp reads covering the CDR3, read from J toward V. Under the source paper's analysis protocol: Raw reads were preprocessed to remove errors, and CDR3 was defined by IMGT conventions from the conserved cysteine to phenylalanine. Clonality was calculated as 1 minus Shannon entropy normalized by log2 of the number of productive unique TCRs. Whether each scalp clone was CD4 or CD8 was inferred by checking scalp TCRbeta sequences against the CD4 and CD8 repertoires from sorted blood. TCRdb's version of the immuneACCESS table is confined to in-frame rearrangements and falls short of the full clone set. An unresolved V gene accounts for under half of the shortfall where checked; the remainder is of unknown origin. The V and J calls and the clone size are those of that table, but D and trimming were determined from the DNA. This sample contains around 300,000 clones, none of which is a singleton. The top ten clonotypes cover less than 1.5% of the sample.

This clone was seen a handful of times. What antigen it recognizes has not been identified. For this mouse receptor, gene names and germline sequences are murine. Pooled mouse cutaneous lymph node cells were stained for CD4, CD8alpha, NKG2D, NKG2ACE and other markers, then sorted on a BD Influx. Overall study outcomes, separate from this receptor: Shared TCR sequences between patients were less evident than in mice, which may be partly attributable to HLA diversity in the patient population. Lesional scalp, especially in alopecia totalis/universalis, showed higher clonality and more expanded CD8+ clones than normal scalp, suggesting antigenic drive. Scalp TCR repertoire analysis is complicated because resident alphabeta T cells in normal human skin are also sequenced, whereas mouse skin is dominated by gammadelta T cells.

Sequencing was performed on CD4+ T cells sorted from a lymph node. The TCR comes from a C3H/HeJ mouse with alopecia areata. The strain in question carries the MHC haplotype H2-k.

The covered CDR3 bases are TGTGCCAGGAAGGGGGACACCGGG. Its coded protein is CARKGDTG. In full, the CDR3 reads CARKGDTGQLYF. The chain is assembled from TRBV15 and TRBJ2-2; TRBD1 is a possible D gene, resting on 6 matching bases. The read falls 4 residues short of the CDR3 end, and the missing part is taken from the germline J gene. Including the terminal cysteine and phenylalanine, the CDR3 comprises 12 residues. Part of the CDR3 DNA is given, 24 bases translated from base 1. Reading the germline V gene gives CDR1 SGHND and CDR2 FRSKSL. Trimming removed 9 bases from V and 3 bases from J, leaving 8 bases between the germline ends.